A selection of T cell receptor beta chains follows, all from one sample in a study of OX40 agonist ivuxolimab in advanced cancers. The data were produced by immunoSEQ multiplex PCR, yet TCRdb's version contains in-frame clones alone and is incomplete. The data contain tens of thousands of clones, about nine tenths of them singletons. Specimen: CD4+ or CD8+ T cells sorted from blood, collected in a trial of the OX40 agonist ivuxolimab. These TCRs come from an adult with an advanced solid tumor such as melanoma, head and neck, liver or kidney cancer. Both conserved end residues are part of each CDR3. Each record gives: clone size, D gene, J gene, V gene, CDR3 protein, CDR3 DNA. A D gene is named only where the DNA matches it firmly. Size is stated for part of the rows, as once, few or many counts, or as a class when the clone is expanded.

.	TRBD1	TRBJ1-2	TRBV28	CASTPTGTNYGYTF	TGTGCCAGCACTCCGACAGGGACTAACTATGGCTACACCTTC
.	.	TRBJ1-5	TRBV4-1	CASSRHSGASNQPQHF	TGCGCCAGCAGCCGCCATTCAGGGGCCAGCAATCAGCCCCAGCATTTT
.	.	TRBJ2-7	TRBV11-3	CASSRLGPSYEQYF	TGTGCCAGCAGCCGCCTTGGGCCCTCCTACGAGCAGTACTTC
once	.	TRBJ2-6	TRBV30	CAWSHSLSGANVLTF	TGTGCCTGGAGTCACAGCCTCTCTGGGGCCAACGTCCTGACTTTC
few	TRBD1	TRBJ1-2	TRBV19	CASSIDRQGGGYGYTF	TGTGCCAGTAGTATAGACCGACAGGGGGGTGGCTATGGCTACACCTTC
.	.	TRBJ1-1	TRBV6-6	CASSYVGKGFPEAFF	TGTGCCAGCAGTTACGTGGGGAAGGGATTCCCTGAAGCTTTCTTT
.	.	TRBJ1-1	TRBV29-1	CSVMTGGTEAFF	TGCAGCGTGATGACGGGGGGCACTGAAGCTTTCTTT
.	.	TRBJ2-2	TRBV4-3	CASSQPPAGQNTGELFF	TGCGCCAGCAGCCAACCCCCCGCGGGGCAAAACACCGGGGAGCTGTTTTTT
.	TRBD2	TRBJ2-7	TRBV6-1	CASSQGPGLASSYEQYF	TGTGCCAGCAGTCAAGGACCCGGACTAGCGAGCTCCTACGAGCAGTACTTC
.	TRBD1	TRBJ1-4	TRBV5-1	CASSRDRGNEKLFF	TGCGCCAGCAGCAGGGACAGGGGGAATGAAAAACTGTTTTTT
.	.	TRBJ1-2	TRBV15	CATSRGGGYGYTF	TGTGCCACCAGCAGAGGGGGAGGTTATGGCTACACCTTC
once	TRBD1	TRBJ1-3	TRBV4-2	CASSQVGQVSGNTIYF	TGTGCCAGCAGCCAAGTTGGACAGGTCTCTGGAAACACCATATATTTT
.	.	TRBJ2-7	TRBV2	CASRSSYEQYF	TGTGCCAGCAGGTCCTCCTACGAGCAGTACTTC